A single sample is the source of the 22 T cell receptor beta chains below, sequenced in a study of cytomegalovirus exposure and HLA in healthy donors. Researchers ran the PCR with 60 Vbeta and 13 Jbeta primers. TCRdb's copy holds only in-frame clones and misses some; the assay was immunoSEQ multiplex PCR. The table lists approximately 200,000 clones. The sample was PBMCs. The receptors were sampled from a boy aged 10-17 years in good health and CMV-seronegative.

Here the CDR3 DNA reads TGCGCCAGCAGCAGACAGACAGCCAGTTCCTATAATTCACCCCTCCACTTT. Its protein is CASSRQTASSYNSPLHF. The chain couples TRBV5-1 to TRBJ1-6; D is possibly TRBD1 (5 bases). CDR3 length equals 17 residues. Trimming pared 4 bases from V and 1 base from J, leaving 15 bases between. Germline CDR1 is SGHRS and CDR2 is YFSETQ.

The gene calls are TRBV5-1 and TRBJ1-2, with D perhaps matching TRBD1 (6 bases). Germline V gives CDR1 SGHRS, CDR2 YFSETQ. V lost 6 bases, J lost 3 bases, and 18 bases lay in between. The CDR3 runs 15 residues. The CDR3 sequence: CASTLGGGFDYGYTF. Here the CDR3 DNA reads TGCGCCAGCACCCTAGGGGGGGGCTTTGACTATGGCTACACCTTC.

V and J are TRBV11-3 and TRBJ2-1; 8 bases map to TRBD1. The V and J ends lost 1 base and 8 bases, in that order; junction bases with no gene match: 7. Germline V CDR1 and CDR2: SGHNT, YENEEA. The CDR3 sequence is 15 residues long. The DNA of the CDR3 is TGTGCCAGCAGCTTAGGGGCAGGGGGCTTCTATGAGCAGTTCTTC. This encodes CASSLGAGGFYEQFF. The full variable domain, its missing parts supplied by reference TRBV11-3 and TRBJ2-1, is EAGVVQSPRYKIIEKKQPVAFWCNPISGHNTLYWYLQNLGQGPELLIRYENEEAVDDSQLPKDRFSAERLKGVDSTLKIQPAELGDSAVYLCASSLGAGGFYEQFFGPGTRLTVL.

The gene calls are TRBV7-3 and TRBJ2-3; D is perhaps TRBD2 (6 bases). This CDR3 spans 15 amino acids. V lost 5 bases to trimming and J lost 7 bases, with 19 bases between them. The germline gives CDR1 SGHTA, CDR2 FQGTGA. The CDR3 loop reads CASSEGGVTGYTQYF. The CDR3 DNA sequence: TGTGCCAGCAGCGAAGGAGGGGTGACGGGCTATACGCAGTATTTT.

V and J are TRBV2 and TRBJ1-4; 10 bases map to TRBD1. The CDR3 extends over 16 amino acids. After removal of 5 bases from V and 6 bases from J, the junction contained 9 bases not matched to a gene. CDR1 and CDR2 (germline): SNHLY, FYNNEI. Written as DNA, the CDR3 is TGTGCCAGCAGTCCCCGGGACAGGGGACTCTATGAAAAACTGTTTTTT. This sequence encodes CASSPRDRGLYEKLFF.

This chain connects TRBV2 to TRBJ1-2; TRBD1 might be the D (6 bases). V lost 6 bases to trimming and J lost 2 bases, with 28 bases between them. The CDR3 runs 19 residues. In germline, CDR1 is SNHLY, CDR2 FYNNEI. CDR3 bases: TGTGCCAGCAGCCCCCTCCTACGGGACACCGAATTGGGAAACTATGGCTACACCTTC. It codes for CASSPLLRDTELGNYGYTF.

CDR3 in DNA: TGTGCCAGCAGCGCCCGGCCCGGGACAGGTGGAATTCTGGGGACCAACGTCCTGACTTTC. Its translation: CASSARPGTGGILGTNVLTF. The chain is built from TRBV9 and TRBJ2-6; the match to TRBD1 covers 8 bases. This CDR3 is 20 amino acids long. With V trimmed by 3 bases and J by 8 bases, 22 bases remained unmatched. Germline CDR1 is SGDLS and CDR2 is YYNGEE.

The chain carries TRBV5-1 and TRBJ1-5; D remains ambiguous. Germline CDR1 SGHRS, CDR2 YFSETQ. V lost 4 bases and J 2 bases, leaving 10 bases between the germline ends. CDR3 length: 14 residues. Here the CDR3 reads CASSQEGGNQPQHF. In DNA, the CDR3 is TGCGCCAGCAGCCAAGAAGGAGGCAATCAGCCCCAGCATTTT.

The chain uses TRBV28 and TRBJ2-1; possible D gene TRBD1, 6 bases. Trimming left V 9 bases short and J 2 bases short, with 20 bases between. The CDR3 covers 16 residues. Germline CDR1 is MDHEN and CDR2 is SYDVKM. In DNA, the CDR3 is TGTGCCAGTTGTTCTGCAGGGGCATCGACCTACAATGAGCAGTTCTTC. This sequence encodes CASCSAGASTYNEQFF. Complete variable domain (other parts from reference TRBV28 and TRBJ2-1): DVKVTQSSRYLVKRTGEKVFLECVQDMDHENMFWYRQDPGLGLRLIYFSYDVKMKEKGDIPEGYSVSREKKERFSLILESASTNQTSMYLCASCSAGASTYNEQFFGPGTRLTVL.

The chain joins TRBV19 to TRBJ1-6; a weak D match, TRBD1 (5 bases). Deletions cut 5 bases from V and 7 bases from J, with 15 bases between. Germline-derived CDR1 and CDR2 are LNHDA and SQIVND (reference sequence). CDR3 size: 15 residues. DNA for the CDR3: TGTGCCAGTAGTGCCCGCTCGGGGGACAATTCACCCCTCCACTTT. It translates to CASSARSGDNSPLHF.

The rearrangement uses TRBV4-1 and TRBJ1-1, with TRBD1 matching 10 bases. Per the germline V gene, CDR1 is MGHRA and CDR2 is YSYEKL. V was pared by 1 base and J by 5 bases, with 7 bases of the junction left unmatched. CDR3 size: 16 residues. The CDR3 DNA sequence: TGCGCCAGCAGCCAAGTGGGACAGGGGAGGAGGACTGAAGCTTTCTTT. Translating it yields CASSQVGQGRRTEAFF.

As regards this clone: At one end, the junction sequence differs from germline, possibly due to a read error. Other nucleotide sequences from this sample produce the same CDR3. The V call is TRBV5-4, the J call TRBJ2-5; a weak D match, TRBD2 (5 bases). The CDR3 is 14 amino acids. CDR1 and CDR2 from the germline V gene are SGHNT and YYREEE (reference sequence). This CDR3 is CASSLELGGQTQYF. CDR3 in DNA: TGCGCCAGCAGCTTGGAACTAGGAGGCCAGACCCAGTACTTC.

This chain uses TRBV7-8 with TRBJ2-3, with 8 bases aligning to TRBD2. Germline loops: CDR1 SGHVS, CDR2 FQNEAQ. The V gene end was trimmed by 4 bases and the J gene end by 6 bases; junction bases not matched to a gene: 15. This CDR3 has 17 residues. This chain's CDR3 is CASSYPPGLAGKDTQYF. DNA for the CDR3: TGTGCCAGCAGCTACCCCCCCGGTTTAGCGGGGAAGGATACGCAGTATTTT. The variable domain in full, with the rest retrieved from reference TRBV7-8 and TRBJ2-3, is GAGVSQSPRYKVAKRGQDVALRCDPISGHVSLFWYQQALGQGPEFLTYFQNEAQLDKSGLPSDRFFAERPEGSVSTLKIQRTQQEDSAVYLCASSYPPGLAGKDTQYFGPGTRLTVL.

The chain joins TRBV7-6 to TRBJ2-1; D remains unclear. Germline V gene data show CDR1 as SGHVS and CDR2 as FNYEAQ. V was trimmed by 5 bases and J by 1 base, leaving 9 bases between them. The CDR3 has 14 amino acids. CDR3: CASSPSRSYNEQFF. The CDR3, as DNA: TGTGCCAGCAGCCCATCACGGTCCTACAATGAGCAGTTCTTC. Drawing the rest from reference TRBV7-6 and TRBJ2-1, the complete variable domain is GAGVSQSPRYKVTKRGQDVALRCDPISGHVSLYWYRQALGQGPEFLTYFNYEAQQDKSGLPNDRFSAERPEGSISTLTIQRTEQRDSAMYRCASSPSRSYNEQFFGPGTRLTVL.

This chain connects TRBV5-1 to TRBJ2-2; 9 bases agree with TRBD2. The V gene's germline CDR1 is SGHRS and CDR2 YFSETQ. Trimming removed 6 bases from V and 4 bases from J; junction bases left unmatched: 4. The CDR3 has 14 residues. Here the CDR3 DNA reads TGCGCCAGCACTCGACTAGCGGTCACCGGGGAGCTGTTTTTT. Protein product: CASTRLAVTGELFF.

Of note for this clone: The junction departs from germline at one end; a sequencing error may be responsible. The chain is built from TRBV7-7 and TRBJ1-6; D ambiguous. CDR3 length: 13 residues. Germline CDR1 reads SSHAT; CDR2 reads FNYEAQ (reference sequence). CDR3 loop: CASSFQEGSPLHF. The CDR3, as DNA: TGTGCTAGCAGCTTCCAAGAGGGTTCACCCCTCCACTTT. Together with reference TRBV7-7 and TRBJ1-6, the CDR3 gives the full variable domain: GAGVSQSPRYKVTKRGQDVTLRCDPISSHATLYWYQQALGQGPEFLTYFNYEAQPDKSGLPSDRFSAERPEGSISTLTIQRTEQRDSAMYRCASSFQEGSPLHFGNGTRLTVT.

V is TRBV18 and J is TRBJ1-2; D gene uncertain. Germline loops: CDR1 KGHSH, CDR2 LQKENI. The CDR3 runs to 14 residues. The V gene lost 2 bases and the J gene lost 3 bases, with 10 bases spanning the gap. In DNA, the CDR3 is TGTGCCAGCTCACCATTGAGGGATTACTATGGCTACACCTTC. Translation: CASSPLRDYYGYTF.

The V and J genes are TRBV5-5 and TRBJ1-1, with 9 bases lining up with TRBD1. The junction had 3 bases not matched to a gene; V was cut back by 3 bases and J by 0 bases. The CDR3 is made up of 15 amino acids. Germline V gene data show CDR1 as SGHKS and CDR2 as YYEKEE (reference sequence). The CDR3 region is CASSWDRDMNTEAFF. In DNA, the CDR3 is TGTGCCAGCAGCTGGGACAGGGATATGAACACTGAAGCTTTCTTT.

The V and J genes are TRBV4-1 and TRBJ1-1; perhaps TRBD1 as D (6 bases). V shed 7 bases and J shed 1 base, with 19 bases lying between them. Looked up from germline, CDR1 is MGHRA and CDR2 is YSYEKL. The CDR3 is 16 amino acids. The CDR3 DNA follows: TGCGCCAGCACCCTCACCGCCGGGACAACGAACACTGAAGCTTTCTTT. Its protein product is CASTLTAGTTNTEAFF.

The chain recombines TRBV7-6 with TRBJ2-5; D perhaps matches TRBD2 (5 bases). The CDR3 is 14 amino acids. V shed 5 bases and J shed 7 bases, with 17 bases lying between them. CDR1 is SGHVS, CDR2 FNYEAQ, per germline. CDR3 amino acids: CASSPPRAAGTQYF. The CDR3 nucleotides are TGTGCCAGCAGCCCGCCAAGGGCGGCGGGGACCCAGTACTTC.

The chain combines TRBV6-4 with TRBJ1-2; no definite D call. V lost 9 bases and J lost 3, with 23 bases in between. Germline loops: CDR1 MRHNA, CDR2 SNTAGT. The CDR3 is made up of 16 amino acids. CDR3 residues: CARPPRASKAYYGYTF. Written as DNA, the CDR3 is TGTGCCAGGCCGCCGCGGGCTTCAAAGGCGTACTATGGCTACACCTTC.

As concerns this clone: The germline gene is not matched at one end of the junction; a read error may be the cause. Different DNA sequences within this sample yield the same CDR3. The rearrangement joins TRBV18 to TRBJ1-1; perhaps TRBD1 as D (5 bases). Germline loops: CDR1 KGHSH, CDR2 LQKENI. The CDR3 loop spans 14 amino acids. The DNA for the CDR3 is TGTGCCAGCTCACCACAAGACAGTAACACTGAAGCTTTCTTC. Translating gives CASSPQDSNTEAFF.